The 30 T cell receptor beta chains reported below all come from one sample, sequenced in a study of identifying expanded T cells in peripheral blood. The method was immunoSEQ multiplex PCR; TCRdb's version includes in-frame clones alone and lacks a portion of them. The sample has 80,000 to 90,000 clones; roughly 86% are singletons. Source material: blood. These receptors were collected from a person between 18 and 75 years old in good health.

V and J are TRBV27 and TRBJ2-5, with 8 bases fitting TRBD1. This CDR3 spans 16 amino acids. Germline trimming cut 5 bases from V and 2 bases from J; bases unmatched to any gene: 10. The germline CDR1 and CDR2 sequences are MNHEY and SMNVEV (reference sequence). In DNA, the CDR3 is TGTGCCAGCAGTGCTTGGACAGGGCCCCTTCAAGAGACCCAGTACTTC. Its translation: CASSAWTGPLQETQYF.

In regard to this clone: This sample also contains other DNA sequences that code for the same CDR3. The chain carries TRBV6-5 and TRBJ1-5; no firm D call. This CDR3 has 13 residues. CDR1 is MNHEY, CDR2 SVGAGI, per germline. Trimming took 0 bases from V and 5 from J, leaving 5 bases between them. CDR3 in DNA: TGTGCCAGCAGTTACTCCAGAGATCAGCCCCAGCATTTT. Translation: CASSYSRDQPQHF.

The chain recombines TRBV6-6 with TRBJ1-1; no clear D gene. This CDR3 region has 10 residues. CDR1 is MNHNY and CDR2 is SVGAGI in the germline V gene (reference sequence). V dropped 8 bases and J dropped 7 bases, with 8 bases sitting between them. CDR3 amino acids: CASLASEAFF. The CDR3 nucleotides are TGTGCCAGCTTGGCCAGTGAAGCTTTCTTT.

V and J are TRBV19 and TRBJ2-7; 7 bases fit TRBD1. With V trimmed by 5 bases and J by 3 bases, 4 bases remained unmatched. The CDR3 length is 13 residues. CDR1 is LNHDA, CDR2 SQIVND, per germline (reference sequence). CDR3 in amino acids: CASSEAGGYEQYF. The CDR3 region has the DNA TGTGCCAGTAGTGAGGCAGGGGGCTACGAGCAGTACTTC.

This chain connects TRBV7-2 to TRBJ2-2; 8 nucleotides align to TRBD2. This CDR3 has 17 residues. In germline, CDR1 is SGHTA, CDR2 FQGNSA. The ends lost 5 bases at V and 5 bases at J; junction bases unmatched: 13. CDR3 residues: CASSPSGAGARTGELFF. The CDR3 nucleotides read TGTGCCAGCAGCCCGTCCGGAGCGGGGGCCAGGACCGGGGAGCTGTTTTTT.

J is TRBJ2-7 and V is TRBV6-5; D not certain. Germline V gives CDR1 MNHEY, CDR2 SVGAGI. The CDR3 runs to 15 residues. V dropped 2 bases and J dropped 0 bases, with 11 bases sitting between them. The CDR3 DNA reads TGTGCCAGCAGTTACGATCCGAATAACTCCTACGAGCAGTACTTC. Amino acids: CASSYDPNNSYEQYF.

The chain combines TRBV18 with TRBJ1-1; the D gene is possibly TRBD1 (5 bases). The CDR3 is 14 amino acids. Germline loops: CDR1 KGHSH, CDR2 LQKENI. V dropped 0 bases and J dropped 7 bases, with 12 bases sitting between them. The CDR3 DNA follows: TGTGCCAGCTCACCACCTGCGGGGGGTGGTGAAGCTTTCTTT. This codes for CASSPPAGGGEAFF.

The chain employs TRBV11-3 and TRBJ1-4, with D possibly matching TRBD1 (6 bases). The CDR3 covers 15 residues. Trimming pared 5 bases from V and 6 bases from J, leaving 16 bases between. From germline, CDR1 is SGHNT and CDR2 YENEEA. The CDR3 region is CASSLTRGKHEKLFF. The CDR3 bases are TGTGCCAGCAGCCTCACCAGGGGAAAGCATGAAAAACTGTTTTTT.

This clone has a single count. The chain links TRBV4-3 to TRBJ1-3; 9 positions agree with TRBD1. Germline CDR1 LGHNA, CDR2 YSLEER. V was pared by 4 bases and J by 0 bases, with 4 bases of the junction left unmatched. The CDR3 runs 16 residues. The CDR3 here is CASSRDRDSSGNTIYF. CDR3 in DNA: TGCGCCAGCAGCCGGGACAGGGACAGCTCTGGAAACACCATATATTTT.

Written as DNA, the CDR3 is TGCGCCAGCAGCTTGGAAGGGGGCGCGGGTAGCACTGAAGCTTTCTTT. Translated: CASSLEGGAGSTEAFF. V usage is TRBV5-1 and J usage is TRBJ1-1; 7 bases line up with TRBD1. Per the germline V gene, CDR1 is SGHRS and CDR2 is YFSETQ. V lost 0 bases, J lost 4 bases, and 9 bases stayed unmatched. The CDR3 runs 16 residues.

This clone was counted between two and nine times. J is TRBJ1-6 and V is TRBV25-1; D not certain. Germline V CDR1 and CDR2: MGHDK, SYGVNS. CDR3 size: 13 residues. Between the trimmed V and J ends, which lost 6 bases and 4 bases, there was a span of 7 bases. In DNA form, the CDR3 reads TGTGCCAGCAGAGAGCTATATAATTCACCCCTCCACTTT. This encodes CASRELYNSPLHF.

CDR3: CASSVGGAGANVLTF. The CDR3 region has the DNA TGTGCCAGCAGCGTAGGAGGGGCAGGGGCCAACGTCCTGACTTTC. The chain employs TRBV9 and TRBJ2-6; D might be TRBD1 or TRBD2, each matching 5 bases. CDR1 and CDR2 (germline): SGDLS, YYNGEE. V was cut by 0 bases and J by 4 bases, with 8 bases left in between. The CDR3 sequence is 15 residues long.

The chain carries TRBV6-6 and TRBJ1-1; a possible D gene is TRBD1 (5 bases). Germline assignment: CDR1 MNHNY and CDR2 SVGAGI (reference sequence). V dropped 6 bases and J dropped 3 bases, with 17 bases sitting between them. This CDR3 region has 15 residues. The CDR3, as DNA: TGTGCCAGCAGCTCGACTACAGGAAGGCACACTGAAGCTTTCTTT. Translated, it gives CASSSTTGRHTEAFF.

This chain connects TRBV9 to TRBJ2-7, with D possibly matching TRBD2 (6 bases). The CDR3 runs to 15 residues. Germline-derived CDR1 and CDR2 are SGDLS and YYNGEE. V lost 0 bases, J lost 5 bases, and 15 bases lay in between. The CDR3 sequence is CASSVGWGEHDEQYF. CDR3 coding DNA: TGTGCCAGCAGCGTAGGGTGGGGGGAGCACGACGAGCAGTACTTC. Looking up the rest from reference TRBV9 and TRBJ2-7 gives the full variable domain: DSGVTQTPKHLITATGQRVTLRCSPRSGDLSVYWYQQSLDQGLQFLIQYYNGEERAKGNILERFSAQQFPDLHSELNLSSLELGDSALYFCASSVGWGEHDEQYFGPGTRLTVT.

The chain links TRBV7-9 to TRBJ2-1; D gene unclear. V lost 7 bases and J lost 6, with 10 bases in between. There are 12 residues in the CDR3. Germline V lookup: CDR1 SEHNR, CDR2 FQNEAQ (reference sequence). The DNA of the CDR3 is TGTGCCAGCAAAGAACAGACCAATGAGCAGTTCTTC. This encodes CASKEQTNEQFF.

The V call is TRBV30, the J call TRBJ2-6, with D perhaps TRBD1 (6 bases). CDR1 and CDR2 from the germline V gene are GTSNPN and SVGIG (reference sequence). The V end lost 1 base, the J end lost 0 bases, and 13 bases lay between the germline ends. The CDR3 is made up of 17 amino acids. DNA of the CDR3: TGTGCCTGGAGTGCGGACAGTGGGAACTCTGGGGCCAACGTCCTGACTTTC. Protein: CAWSADSGNSGANVLTF.

The CDR3 region is CASRRPGGTPSYEQYF. Here the CDR3 DNA reads TGTGCCTCCCGCAGACCCGGGGGCACCCCCTCCTACGAGCAGTACTTC. V is TRBV10-3 and J is TRBJ2-7; TRBD1 or TRBD2 may be the D gene (6 bases each). The length of the CDR3 is 16 residues. Germline values: CDR1 ENHRY, CDR2 SYGVKD. Deletions cut 11 bases from V and 0 bases from J, with 23 bases between.

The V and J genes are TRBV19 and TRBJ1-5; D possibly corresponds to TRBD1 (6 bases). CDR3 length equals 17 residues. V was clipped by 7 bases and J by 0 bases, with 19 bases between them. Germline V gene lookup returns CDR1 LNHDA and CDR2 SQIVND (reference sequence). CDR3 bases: TGTGCCAGTACCCGCCTAAACAGGGTTAATAGCAATCAGCCCCAGCATTTT. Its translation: CASTRLNRVNSNQPQHF. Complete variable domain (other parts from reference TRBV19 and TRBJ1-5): DGGITQSPKYLFRKEGQNVTLSCEQNLNHDAMYWYRQDPGQGLRLIYYSQIVNDFQKGDIAEGYSVSREKKESFPLTVTSAQKNPTAFYLCASTRLNRVNSNQPQHFGDGTRLSIL.

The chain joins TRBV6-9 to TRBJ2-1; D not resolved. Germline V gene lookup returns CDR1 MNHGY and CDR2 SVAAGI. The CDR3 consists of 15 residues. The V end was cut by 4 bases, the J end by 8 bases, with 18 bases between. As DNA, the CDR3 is TGTGCCAGCAGTTCGCCCGGGCCCTACCGGCATGAGCAGTTCTTC. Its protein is CASSSPGPYRHEQFF.

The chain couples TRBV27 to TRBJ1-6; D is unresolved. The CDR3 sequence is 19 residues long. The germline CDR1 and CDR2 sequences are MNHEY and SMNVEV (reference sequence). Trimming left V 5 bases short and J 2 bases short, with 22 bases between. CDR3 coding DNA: TGTGCCAGCAGTCCAAAACTCTACTCGCATGCAACCTATAATTCACCCCTCCACTTT. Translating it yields CASSPKLYSHATYNSPLHF.

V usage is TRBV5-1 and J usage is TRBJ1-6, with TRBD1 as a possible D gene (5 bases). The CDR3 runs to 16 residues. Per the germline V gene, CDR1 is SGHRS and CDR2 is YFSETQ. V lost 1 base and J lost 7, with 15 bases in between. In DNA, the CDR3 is TGCGCCAGCAGCTTGATTCCAGGGTACCGGAATTCACCCCTCCACTTT. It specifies CASSLIPGYRNSPLHF.

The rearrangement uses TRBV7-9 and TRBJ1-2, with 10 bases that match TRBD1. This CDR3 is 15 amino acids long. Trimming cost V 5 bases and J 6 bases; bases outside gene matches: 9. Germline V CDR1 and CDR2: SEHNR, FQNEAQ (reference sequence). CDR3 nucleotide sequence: TGTGCCAGCAGCCCAAGAATGACAGGGGGCGATGGCTACACCTTC. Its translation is CASSPRMTGGDGYTF.

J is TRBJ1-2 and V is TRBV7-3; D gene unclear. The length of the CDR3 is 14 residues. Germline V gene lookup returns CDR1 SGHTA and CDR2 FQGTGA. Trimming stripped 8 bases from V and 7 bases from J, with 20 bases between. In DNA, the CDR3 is TGTGCCAGCGCCCCTCCCGGAGAGATATCTGGCTACACCTTC. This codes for CASAPPGEISGYTF. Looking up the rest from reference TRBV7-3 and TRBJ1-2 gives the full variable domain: GAGVSQTPSNKVTEKGKYVELRCDPISGHTALYWYRQSLGQGPEFLIYFQGTGAADDSGLPNDRFFAVRPEGSVSTLKIQRTERGDSAVYLCASAPPGEISGYTFGSGTRLTVV.

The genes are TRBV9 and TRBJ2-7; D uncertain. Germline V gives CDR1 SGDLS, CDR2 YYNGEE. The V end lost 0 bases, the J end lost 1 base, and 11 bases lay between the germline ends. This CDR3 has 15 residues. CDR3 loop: CASSVGMGDSYEQYF. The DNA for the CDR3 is TGTGCCAGCAGCGTAGGAATGGGTGATTCCTACGAGCAGTACTTC.

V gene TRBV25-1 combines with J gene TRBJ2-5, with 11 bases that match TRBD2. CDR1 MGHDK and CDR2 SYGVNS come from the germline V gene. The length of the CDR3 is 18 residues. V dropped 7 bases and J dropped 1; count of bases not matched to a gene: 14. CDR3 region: CASIPSVTSGVTQETQYF. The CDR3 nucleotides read TGTGCCAGCATTCCCTCGGTGACTAGCGGGGTCACCCAAGAGACCCAGTACTTC.

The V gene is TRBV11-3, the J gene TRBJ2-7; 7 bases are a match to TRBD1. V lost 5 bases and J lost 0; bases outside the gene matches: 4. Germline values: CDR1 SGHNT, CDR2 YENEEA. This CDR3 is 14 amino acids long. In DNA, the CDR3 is TGTGCCAGCAGCCCAGGACAGGCCTCCTACGAGCAGTACTTC. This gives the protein CASSPGQASYEQYF.

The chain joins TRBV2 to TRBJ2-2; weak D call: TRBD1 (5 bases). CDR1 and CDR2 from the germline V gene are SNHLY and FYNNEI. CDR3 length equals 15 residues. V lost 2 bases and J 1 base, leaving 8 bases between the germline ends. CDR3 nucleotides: TGTGCCAGCAGTGAAAACCAGGGGAACACCGGGGAGCTGTTTTTT. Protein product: CASSENQGNTGELFF.

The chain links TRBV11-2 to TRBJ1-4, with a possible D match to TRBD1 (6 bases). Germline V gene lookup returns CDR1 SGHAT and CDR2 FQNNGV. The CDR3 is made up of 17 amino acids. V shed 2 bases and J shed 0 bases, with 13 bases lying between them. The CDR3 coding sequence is TGTGCCAGCAGCTTATCGGGGGGACATGCAACTAATGAAAAACTGTTTTTT. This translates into CASSLSGGHATNEKLFF.

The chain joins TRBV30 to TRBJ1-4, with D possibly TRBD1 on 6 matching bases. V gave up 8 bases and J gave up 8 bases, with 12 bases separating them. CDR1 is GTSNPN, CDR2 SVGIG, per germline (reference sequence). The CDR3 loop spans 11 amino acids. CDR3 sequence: CAGGQTEKLFF. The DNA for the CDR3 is TGTGCCGGCGGACAGACCGAAAAACTGTTTTTT.

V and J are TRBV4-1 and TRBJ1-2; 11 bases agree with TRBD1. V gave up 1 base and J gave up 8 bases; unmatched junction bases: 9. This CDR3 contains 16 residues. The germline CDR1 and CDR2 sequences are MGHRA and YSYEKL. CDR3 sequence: CASSQGPEDRGPGYTF. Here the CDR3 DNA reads TGCGCCAGCAGCCAAGGGCCGGAGGACAGGGGGCCCGGCTACACCTTC.